This passage covers 30 T cell receptor beta chains from one sample sequenced in a study of T cells in Graves' hyperthyroidism and ophthalmopathy. Regions amplified from RNA transcripts were the TCR beta CDR3 regions. HTBI primers were used for first-round RT-PCR of the TCR CDR3. TCRdb called the multiplex PCR reads again in MiXCR, with one record for every CDR3 protein. The data contain approximately 510,000 distinct CDR3 sequences, around 20% of them singletons. Material: blood. These receptors all stem from a man between 18 and 35 years old with Graves' hyperthyroidism.

This clonotype was counted at least ten times. This chain joins TRBV28 and TRBJ2-7; tentative D call: TRBD1 (6 bases). The CDR3 runs to 13 residues. Trimming took off 6 bases at V and 3 bases at J, with 12 bases between the two ends. Germline V CDR1 and CDR2: MDHEN, SYDVKM. In nucleotides, the CDR3 is TGTGCCAGCAGAGTAACAGGGAACTACGAGCAGTACTTC. Its translation is CASRVTGNYEQYF.

This clonotype was seen repeatedly, ten times or more. This sequence joins TRBV2 and TRBJ1-5; D gene ambiguous. CDR1 and CDR2 (germline): SNHLY, FYNNEI. There are 14 residues in the CDR3. The V and J ends lost 4 bases and 7 bases respectively, with 14 bases between them. CDR3: CASSGSLREQPQHF. In DNA, the CDR3 is TGTGCCAGCAGTGGATCCCTGAGGGAACAGCCCCAGCATTTT.

This clonotype was counted ten times or more. This chain connects TRBV6-2 or TRBV6-3 to TRBJ1-1; D is possibly TRBD1 (5 bases). V was trimmed by 5 bases and J by 5 bases, leaving 15 bases between them. Germline-derived CDR1 and CDR2 are MNHEY and SVGEGT. The CDR3 extends over 14 amino acids. This chain's CDR3 is CASSPRGEVTEAFF. CDR3 in DNA: TGTGCCAGCAGTCCTCGGGGGGAGGTGACTGAAGCTTTCTTT.

This clonotype was counted many times. The chain joins TRBV2 to TRBJ1-2, with 7 bases that match TRBD1. The CDR3 is made up of 14 amino acids. V dropped 3 bases and J dropped 3; count of bases not matched to a gene: 4. Germline lookup yields CDR1 SNHLY and CDR2 FYNNEI. The CDR3 nucleotides read TGTGCCAGCAGTGATAAGGGGGCGGACTATGGCTACACCTTC. Its protein product is CASSDKGADYGYTF.

In this sample, this clonotype turned up many times. CDR3: CASARARDVYEQYF. The CDR3, as DNA: TGCGCCAGCGCCCGGGCCCGCGATGTGTACGAGCAGTACTTC. J is TRBJ2-7 and V is TRBV10-2; D gene unclear. This CDR3 has 14 residues. V lost 8 bases and J 4 bases, leaving 18 bases between the germline ends. From germline, CDR1 is WSHSY and CDR2 SAAADI.

This clonotype was detected many times. This rearrangement joins TRBV30 to TRBJ2-7, with TRBD1 matching 7 bases. The V segment lost 5 bases and the J segment 2 bases; nucleotides outside the gene matches: 12. Germline V CDR1 and CDR2: GTSNPN, SVGIG (reference sequence). The CDR3 spans 15 residues. CDR3 coding DNA: TGTGCCTGGTCGCGAATCGGGGACAGACCCTACGAGCAGTACTTC. It yields the protein CAWSRIGDRPYEQYF.

This clonotype was seen repeatedly, ten times or more. The V and J genes are TRBV6-5 and TRBJ1-2; unclear D gene. Trimming took 2 bases from V and 2 from J, leaving 6 bases between them. The CDR3 has 13 amino acids. CDR1 MNHEY and CDR2 SVGAGI come from the germline V gene. The CDR3 DNA is TGTGCCAGCAGTTACGATCAGAACTATGGCTACACCTTC. Its protein product is CASSYDQNYGYTF.

This clonotype was detected only a few times. The V call is TRBV20-1, the J call TRBJ1-6, with D uncertain. V was cut by 6 bases and J by 6 bases, with 9 bases left in between. The CDR3 is 12 residues long. Per germline, CDR1 DFQATT and CDR2 SNEGSKA (reference sequence). As DNA, the CDR3 is TGCAGTGCAGGACTCCGTAATTCACCCCTCCACTTT. This translates into CSAGLRNSPLHF.

This clonotype has only a few counts. This rearrangement joins TRBV12-3 or TRBV12-4 to TRBJ1-2; D call uncertain. V was clipped by 5 bases and J by 8 bases, with 9 bases between them. The CDR3 contains 11 residues. CDR3 region: CASSTGQGYTF. CDR3 sequence (DNA): TGTGCCAGCAGTACGGGTCAAGGCTACACCTTC.

This chain links TRBV7-8 with TRBJ2-7, with TRBD1 as a possible D gene (5 bases). Trimming shortened V by 7 bases and J by 6 bases, and 13 bases separated the two germline ends. Germline loops: CDR1 SGHVS, CDR2 FQNEAQ. This CDR3 is built from 12 residues. CDR3 in DNA: TGTGCCAGCAATCCAGGGTTCGGCGAGCAGTACTTC. As protein: CASNPGFGEQYF.

The chain is built from TRBV2 and TRBJ1-2, with no clear D. From germline, CDR1 is SNHLY and CDR2 FYNNEI. This CDR3 has 13 amino acids. Trimming took off 11 bases at V and 4 bases at J, with 17 bases between the two ends. Here the CDR3 reads CAAFRAGFYGYTF. Written as DNA, the CDR3 is TGTGCCGCATTTCGGGCGGGTTTCTATGGCTACACCTTC.

This clonotype was seen many times. The chain employs TRBV24-1 and TRBJ2-2; maybe TRBD1 (6 bases). CDR1 and CDR2 (germline): KGHDR, SFDVKD. The V gene lost 2 bases and the J gene lost 0 bases, with 9 bases spanning the gap. The CDR3 spans 16 residues. CDR3 protein: CATSDSGVSNTGELFF. In nucleotides, the CDR3 is TGTGCCACCAGTGATTCAGGGGTATCGAACACCGGGGAGCTGTTTTTT.

This clonotype was counted only a few times. The chain joins TRBV7-9 to TRBJ1-2, with 7 bases identical to TRBD1. CDR3 length equals 14 residues. Germline CDR1 SEHNR, CDR2 FQNEAQ (reference sequence). The trim removed 7 bases at V and 6 bases at J, leaving 11 bases unmatched. The CDR3 coding sequence is TGTGCCAGCATTCAACCGGGACAGTTCAATGGCTACACCTTC. This codes for CASIQPGQFNGYTF.

This clonotype appeared many times. The chain employs TRBV10-3 and TRBJ2-7; tentatively, D is TRBD1 (5 bases). The V end was cut by 0 bases, the J end by 2 bases, with 14 bases between. The CDR3 consists of 16 residues. Germline lookup yields CDR1 ENHRY and CDR2 SYGVKD. For the CDR3, the DNA is TGTGCCATCAGTGAGTCGGGGTCGGGCAGGGCCTACGAGCAGTACTTC. It encodes CAISESGSGRAYEQYF.

This clonotype was found many times. V is TRBV6-2 or TRBV6-3 and J is TRBJ2-6; D is ambiguous. The V end lost 2 bases, the J end lost 4 bases, and 6 bases lay between the germline ends. CDR3 length: 14 amino acids. Germline CDR1 is MNHEY and CDR2 is SVGEGT. CDR3 nucleotides: TGTGCCAGCAGTTACCCCGAGGGGGCCAACGTCCTGACTTTC. The encoded protein is CASSYPEGANVLTF.

The sample holds many counts of this clonotype. The chain has TRBV6-1 and TRBJ1-1; the D is unclear. Germline V gene data show CDR1 as MNHNS and CDR2 as SASEGT. Trimming stripped 3 bases from V and 4 bases from J, with 12 bases between. The CDR3 is made up of 14 amino acids. DNA for the CDR3: TGTGCCAGCAGTGAGAACGGAGCGTTCACTGAAGCTTTCTTT. Encoded protein: CASSENGAFTEAFF.

This clonotype was recorded at least ten times. CDR3 bases: TGTGCCAGTACCCCCTCTTCGGATTTTAATCAGCCCCAGCATTTT. As protein: CASTPSSDFNQPQHF. The J gene is TRBJ1-5, the V gene TRBV19; D unclear. Trimming stripped 7 bases from V and 4 bases from J, with 17 bases between. The CDR3 has 15 amino acids. CDR1 and CDR2 (germline): LNHDA, SQIVND (reference sequence).

This clonotype was found many times. The V and J genes are TRBV20-1 and TRBJ1-1; D is ambiguous. In germline, CDR1 is DFQATT, CDR2 SNEGSKA (reference sequence). The CDR3 contains 14 residues. Trimming took off 6 bases at V and 6 bases at J, with 20 bases between the two ends. CDR3: CSAVRPAVPAEAFF. CDR3 DNA sequence: TGCAGTGCAGTCCGGCCGGCAGTACCGGCTGAAGCTTTCTTT.

This clonotype was observed a few times. The chain employs TRBV20-1 and TRBJ2-5; 11 bases are a match to TRBD2. Germline assignment: CDR1 DFQATT and CDR2 SNEGSKA (reference sequence). With 1 base clipped from V and 3 bases from J, the junction kept 4 bases outside the gene matches. The length of the CDR3 is 15 residues. CDR3 residues: CSARAGSGGEETQYF. DNA for the CDR3: TGCAGTGCTAGAGCCGGTAGCGGGGGGGAAGAGACCCAGTACTTC.

This clonotype was picked up a small number of times. The rearrangement uses TRBV7-2 and TRBJ2-7, with TRBD2 identical over 9 bases. V lost 4 bases to trimming and J lost 3 bases; unmatched junction nucleotides: 7. The germline V gene encodes CDR1 SGHTA and CDR2 FQGNSA. This CDR3 comprises 15 residues. Here the CDR3 DNA reads TGTGCCAGCAGCTACAGGGGACTAGCCCGCTACGAGCAGTACTTC. It translates to CASSYRGLARYEQYF. The complete variable domain, with remaining parts taken from reference TRBV7-2 and TRBJ2-7, reads GAGVSQSPSNKVTEKGKDVELRCDPISGHTALYWYRQSLGQGLEFLIYFQGNSAPDKSGLPSDRFSAERTGGSVSTLTIQRTQQEDSAVYLCASSYRGLARYEQYFGPGTRLTVT.

This clonotype appeared many times. The chain combines TRBV28 with TRBJ1-1; 7 bases are a match to TRBD1. The trim removed 6 bases at V and 1 base at J, leaving 8 bases unmatched. This CDR3 is built from 15 residues. CDR1 is MDHEN and CDR2 is SYDVKM in the germline V gene. The CDR3 DNA is TGTGCCAGCAGCTCATCCTGGACAGGGAACACTGAAGCTTTCTTT. Amino acid sequence: CASSSSWTGNTEAFF. Based on the CDR3 plus reference TRBV28 and TRBJ1-1, the full variable domain is DVKVTQSSRYLVKRTGEKVFLECVQDMDHENMFWYRQDPGLGLRLIYFSYDVKMKEKGDIPEGYSVSREKKERFSLILESASTNQTSMYLCASSSSWTGNTEAFFGQGTRLTVV.

The chain is built from TRBV28 and TRBJ1-2; 9 bases match TRBD1. The CDR3 spans 16 residues. J gave up 2 bases and V 1 base, and 5 bases lay outside the gene matches. CDR1 is MDHEN and CDR2 is SYDVKM in the germline V gene. In DNA form, the CDR3 reads TGTGCCAGCAGTTTATTAACAACAGGGGGCAACTATGGCTACACCTTC. Protein product: CASSLLTTGGNYGYTF.

The gene calls are TRBV7-3 and TRBJ2-7; a weak D match, TRBD1 (5 bases). The CDR3 has 13 residues. Germline V gene lookup returns CDR1 SGHTA and CDR2 FQGTGA. Trimming shortened V by 11 bases and J by 7 bases, and 21 bases separated the two germline ends. The CDR3 spells CAAHWGPSREQYF. The CDR3 coding sequence is TGTGCCGCCCATTGGGGCCCCTCGAGAGAGCAGTACTTC.

The chain carries TRBV7-3 and TRBJ2-2; maybe TRBD1 (7 bases). The CDR3 is made up of 16 amino acids. V was cut by 5 bases and J by 2 bases, with 15 bases left in between. CDR1 and CDR2 (germline): SGHTA, FQGTGA. The CDR3, as DNA: TGTGCCAGCAGCCCGGGTGGAGGGGGCAACACCGGGGAGCTGTTTTTT. Translating it yields CASSPGGGGNTGELFF.

In this sample, this clonotype turned up many times. J is TRBJ1-5 and V is TRBV27, with D hard to call. Germline V gene data show CDR1 as MNHEY and CDR2 as SMNVEV (reference sequence). The length of the CDR3 is 15 residues. V was trimmed by 6 bases and J by 4 bases, leaving 16 bases between them. The CDR3 spells CASSPESFGNQPQHF. The CDR3 DNA is TGTGCCAGCAGCCCTGAGAGTTTCGGAAATCAGCCCCAGCATTTT.

This clonotype appeared many times. CDR3 in DNA: TGCGCCAGCAGTGAGGGGCAAGTTGGGTCCTACTACGAGCAGTACTTC. Translating it yields CASSEGQVGSYYEQYF. The genes are TRBV10-2 and TRBJ2-7; D uncertain. Germline CDR1 and CDR2: WSHSY and SAAADI. The CDR3 covers 16 residues. Trimming took off 2 bases at V and 3 bases at J, with 17 bases between the two ends.

This clonotype was seen many times. This chain uses TRBV20-1 with TRBJ1-5; no clear D gene. Trimming removed 5 bases at V and 7 bases at J, with 18 bases between. The CDR3 totals 14 residues. Per germline, CDR1 DFQATT and CDR2 SNEGSKA (reference sequence). CDR3 nucleotides: TGCAGTGCTGTCCGGGATATCGGGTTGCAGCCCCAGCATTTT. Translation: CSAVRDIGLQPQHF.

This clonotype has more than one count but fewer than ten. The V and J genes are TRBV4-1 and TRBJ1-1; D ambiguous. The germline V gene has CDR1 MGHRA and CDR2 YSYEKL. Deletions cut 4 bases from V and 1 base from J, with 13 bases between. The CDR3 length is 15 residues. CDR3 nucleotides: TGCGCCAGCAGCCCGACCGGGGTCGGGAACACTGAAGCTTTCTTT. Encoded protein: CASSPTGVGNTEAFF.

The V and J genes are TRBV5-2 and TRBJ1-2. TRBV5-2 is deemed a pseudogene. CDR3 size: 13 residues. The chain's CDR3 is CASSPAWSYGYTF. The CDR3 nucleotides are TGCGCCAGCAGTCCGGCCTGGAGCTATGGCTACACCTTC.

This rearrangement joins TRBV12-3 or TRBV12-4 to TRBJ2-7, with D perhaps TRBD1 (6 bases). The ends were cut back, 3 bases at V and 0 bases at J, with 12 bases in the middle. This CDR3 contains 15 residues. CDR3 sequence (DNA): TGTGCCAGCAGTTTGGGGGCGTTACTCTCCTACGAGCAGTACTTC. Protein sequence: CASSLGALLSYEQYF.